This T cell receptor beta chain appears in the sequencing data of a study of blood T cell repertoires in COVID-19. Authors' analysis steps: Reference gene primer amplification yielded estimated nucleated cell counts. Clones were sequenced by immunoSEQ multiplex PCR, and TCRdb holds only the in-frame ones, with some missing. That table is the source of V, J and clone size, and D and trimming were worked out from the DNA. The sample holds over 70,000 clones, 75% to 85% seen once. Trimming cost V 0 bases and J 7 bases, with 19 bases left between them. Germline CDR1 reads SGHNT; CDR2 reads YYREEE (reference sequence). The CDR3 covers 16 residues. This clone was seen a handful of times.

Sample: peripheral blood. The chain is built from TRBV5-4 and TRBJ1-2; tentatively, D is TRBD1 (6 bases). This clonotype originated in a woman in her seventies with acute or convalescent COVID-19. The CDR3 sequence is CASSLEVPQGIRGYTF. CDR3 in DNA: TGTGCCAGCAGCTTGGAAGTCCCACAGGGTATCCGTGGCTACACCTTC. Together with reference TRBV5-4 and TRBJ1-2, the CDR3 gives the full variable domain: ETGVTQSPTHLIKTRGQQVTLRCSSQSGHNTVSWYQQALGQGPQFIFQYYREEENGRGNFPPRFSGLQFPNYSSELNVNALELDDSALYLCASSLEVPQGIRGYTFGSGTRLTVV.